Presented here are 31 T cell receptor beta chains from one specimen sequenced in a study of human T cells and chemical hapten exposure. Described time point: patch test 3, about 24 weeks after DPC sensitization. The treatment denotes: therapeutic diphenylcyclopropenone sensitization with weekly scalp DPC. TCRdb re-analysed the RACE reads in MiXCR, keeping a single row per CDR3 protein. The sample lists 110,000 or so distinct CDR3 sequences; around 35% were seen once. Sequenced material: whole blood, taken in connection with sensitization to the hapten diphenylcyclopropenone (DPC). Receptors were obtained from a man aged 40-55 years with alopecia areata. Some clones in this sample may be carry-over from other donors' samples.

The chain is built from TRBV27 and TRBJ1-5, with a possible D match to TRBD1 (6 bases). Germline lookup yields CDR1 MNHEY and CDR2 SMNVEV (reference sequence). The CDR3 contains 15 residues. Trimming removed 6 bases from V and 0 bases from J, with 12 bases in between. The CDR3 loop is CASSLDSYSNQPQHF. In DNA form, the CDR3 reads TGTGCCAGCAGCTTGGACAGTTATAGCAATCAGCCCCAGCATTTT.

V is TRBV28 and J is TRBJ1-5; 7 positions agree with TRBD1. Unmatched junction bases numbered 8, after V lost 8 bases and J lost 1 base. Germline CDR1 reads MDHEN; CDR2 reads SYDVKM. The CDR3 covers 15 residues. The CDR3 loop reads CASFEGAKSNQPQHF. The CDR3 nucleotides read TGTGCCAGCTTTGAGGGGGCGAAGAGCAATCAGCCCCAGCATTTT. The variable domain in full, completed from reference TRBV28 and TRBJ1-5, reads DVKVTQSSRYLVKRTGEKVFLECVQDMDHENMFWYRQDPGLGLRLIYFSYDVKMKEKGDIPEGYSVSREKKERFSLILESASTNQTSMYLCASFEGAKSNQPQHFGDGTRLSIL.

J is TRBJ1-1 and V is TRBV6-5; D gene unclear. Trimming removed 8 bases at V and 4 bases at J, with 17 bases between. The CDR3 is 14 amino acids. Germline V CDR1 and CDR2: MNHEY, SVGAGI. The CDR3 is CASLQVTWSTEAFF. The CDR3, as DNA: TGTGCCAGCCTGCAGGTGACTTGGTCCACTGAAGCTTTCTTT.

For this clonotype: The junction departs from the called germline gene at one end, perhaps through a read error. CDR3 protein: CSSRILAGTRDTQYF. The CDR3 bases are TGTTCCAGCAGGATCCTAGCGGGAACACGAGATACGCAGTATTTT. The chain couples TRBV11-2 to TRBJ2-3; 9 nucleotides match TRBD2. The germline V gene encodes CDR1 SGHAT and CDR2 FQNNGV. CDR3 length: 15 amino acids.

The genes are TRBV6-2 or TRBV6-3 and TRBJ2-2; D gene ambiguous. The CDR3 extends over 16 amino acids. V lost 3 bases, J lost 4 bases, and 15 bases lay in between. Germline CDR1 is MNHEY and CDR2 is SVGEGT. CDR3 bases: TGTGCCAGCAGTTATAGTGGAGTCGACCTCACCGGGGAGCTGTTTTTT. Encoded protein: CASSYSGVDLTGELFF.

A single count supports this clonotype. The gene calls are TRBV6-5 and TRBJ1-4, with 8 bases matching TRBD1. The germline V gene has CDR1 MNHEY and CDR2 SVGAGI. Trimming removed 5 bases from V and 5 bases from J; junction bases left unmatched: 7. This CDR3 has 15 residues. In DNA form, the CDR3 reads TGTGCCAGCAGTCAAGACAGGGGAGGGAATGAAAAACTGTTTTTT. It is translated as CASSQDRGGNEKLFF.

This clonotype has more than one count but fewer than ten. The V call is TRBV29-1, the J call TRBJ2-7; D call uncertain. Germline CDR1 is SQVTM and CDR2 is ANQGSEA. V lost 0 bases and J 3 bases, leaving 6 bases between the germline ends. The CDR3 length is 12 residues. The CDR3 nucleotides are TGCAGCGTTGAAGAGGTTAGCTACGAGCAGTACGTC. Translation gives CSVEEVSYEQYV.

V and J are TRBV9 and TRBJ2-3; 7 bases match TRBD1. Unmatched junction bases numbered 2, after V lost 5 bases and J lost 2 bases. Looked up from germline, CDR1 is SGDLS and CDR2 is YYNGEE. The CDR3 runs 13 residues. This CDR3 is CASRDRDTDTQYF. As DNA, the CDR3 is TGTGCCAGCAGAGACAGGGACACAGATACGCAGTATTTT.

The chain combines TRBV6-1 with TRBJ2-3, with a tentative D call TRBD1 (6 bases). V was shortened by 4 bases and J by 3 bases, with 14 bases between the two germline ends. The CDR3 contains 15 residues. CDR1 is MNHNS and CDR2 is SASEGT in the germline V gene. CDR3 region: CASSVDFTGTDTQYF. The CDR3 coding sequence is TGTGCCAGCAGTGTCGACTTTACAGGGACAGATACGCAGTATTTT.

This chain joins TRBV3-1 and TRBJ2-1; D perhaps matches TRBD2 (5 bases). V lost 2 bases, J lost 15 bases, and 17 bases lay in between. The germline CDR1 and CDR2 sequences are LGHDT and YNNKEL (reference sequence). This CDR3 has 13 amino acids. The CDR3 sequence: CASSQQDYPPAFF. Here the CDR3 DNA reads TGTGCCAGCAGCCAACAAGACTATCCCCCCGCGTTCTTC.

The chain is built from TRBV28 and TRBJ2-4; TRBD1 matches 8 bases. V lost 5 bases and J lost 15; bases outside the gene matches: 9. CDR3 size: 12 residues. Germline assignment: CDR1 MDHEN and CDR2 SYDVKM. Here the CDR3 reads CASSLLQGVLYF. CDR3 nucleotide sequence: TGTGCCAGCAGTCTACTACAGGGGGTCTTGTACTTC. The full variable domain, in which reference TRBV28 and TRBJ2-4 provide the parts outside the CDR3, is DVKVTQSSRYLVKRTGEKVFLECVQDMDHENMFWYRQDPGLGLRLIYFSYDVKMKEKGDIPEGYSVSREKKERFSLILESASTNQTSMYLCASSLLQGVLYFGAGTRLSVL.

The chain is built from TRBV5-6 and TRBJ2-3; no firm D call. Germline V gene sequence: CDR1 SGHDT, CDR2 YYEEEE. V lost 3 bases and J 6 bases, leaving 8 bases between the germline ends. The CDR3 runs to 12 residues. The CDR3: CASSYTADTQYF. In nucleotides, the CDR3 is TGTGCCAGCAGCTACACTGCTGATACGCAGTATTTT.

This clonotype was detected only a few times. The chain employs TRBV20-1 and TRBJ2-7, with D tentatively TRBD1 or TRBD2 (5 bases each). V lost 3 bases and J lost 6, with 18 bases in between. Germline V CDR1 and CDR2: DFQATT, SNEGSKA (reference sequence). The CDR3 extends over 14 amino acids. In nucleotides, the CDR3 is TGCAGTGCTAGGGAACCGGGACCCCGCCCCGAGCAGTACTTC. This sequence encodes CSAREPGPRPEQYF.

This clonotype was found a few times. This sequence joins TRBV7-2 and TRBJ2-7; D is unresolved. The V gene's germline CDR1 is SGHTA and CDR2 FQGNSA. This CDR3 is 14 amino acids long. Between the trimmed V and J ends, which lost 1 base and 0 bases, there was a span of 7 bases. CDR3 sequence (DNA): TGTGCCAGCAGCTTAGATACTGCCTCCTACGAGCAGTACTTC. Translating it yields CASSLDTASYEQYF.

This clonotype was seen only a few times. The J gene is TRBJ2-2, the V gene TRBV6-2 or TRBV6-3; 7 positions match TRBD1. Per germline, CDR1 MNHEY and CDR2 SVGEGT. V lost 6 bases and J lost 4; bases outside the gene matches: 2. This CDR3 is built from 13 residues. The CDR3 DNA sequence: TGTGCCAGCAGACAGGGGAGCACCGGGGAGCTGTTTTTT. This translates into CASRQGSTGELFF.

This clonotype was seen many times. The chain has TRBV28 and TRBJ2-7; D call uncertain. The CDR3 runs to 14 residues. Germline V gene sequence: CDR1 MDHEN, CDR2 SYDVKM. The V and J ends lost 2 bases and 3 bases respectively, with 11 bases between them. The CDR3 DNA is TGTGCCAGCAGTTTACCCCTCGACGGCTACGAGCAGTACTTC. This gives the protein CASSLPLDGYEQYF.

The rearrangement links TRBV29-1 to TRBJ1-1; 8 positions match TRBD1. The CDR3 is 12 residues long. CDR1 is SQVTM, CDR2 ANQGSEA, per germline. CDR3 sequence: CRTTGGNTEAFF. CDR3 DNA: TGCAGGACTACAGGGGGGAACACTGAAGCTTTCTTT.

In nucleotides, the CDR3 is TGCGCCAGCAGCTCCTCACCGCGGGTGGACTCTGGAAACACCATATATTTT. This sequence encodes CASSSSPRVDSGNTIYF. V is TRBV5-1 and J is TRBJ1-3; D gene unclear. The CDR3 totals 17 residues. Germline-derived CDR1 and CDR2 are SGHRS and YFSETQ. Trimming stripped 3 bases from V and 0 bases from J, with 16 bases between.

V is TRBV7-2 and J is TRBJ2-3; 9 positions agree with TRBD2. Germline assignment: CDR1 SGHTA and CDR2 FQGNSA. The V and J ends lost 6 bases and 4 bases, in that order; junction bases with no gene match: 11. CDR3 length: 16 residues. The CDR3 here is CASSPGGGGRADTQYF. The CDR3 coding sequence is TGTGCCAGCAGTCCCGGGGGGGGCGGGAGGGCAGATACGCAGTATTTT. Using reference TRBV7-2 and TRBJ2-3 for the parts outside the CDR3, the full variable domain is GAGVSQSPSNKVTEKGKDVELRCDPISGHTALYWYRQSLGQGLEFLIYFQGNSAPDKSGLPSDRFSAERTGGSVSTLTIQRTQQEDSAVYLCASSPGGGGRADTQYFGPGTRLTVL.

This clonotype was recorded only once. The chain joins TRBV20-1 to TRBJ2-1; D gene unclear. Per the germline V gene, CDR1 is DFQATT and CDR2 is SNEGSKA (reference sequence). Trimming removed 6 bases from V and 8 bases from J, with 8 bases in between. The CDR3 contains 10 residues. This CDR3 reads CSAGWDEQFF. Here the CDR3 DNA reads TGCAGTGCGGGGTGGGATGAGCAGTTCTTC.

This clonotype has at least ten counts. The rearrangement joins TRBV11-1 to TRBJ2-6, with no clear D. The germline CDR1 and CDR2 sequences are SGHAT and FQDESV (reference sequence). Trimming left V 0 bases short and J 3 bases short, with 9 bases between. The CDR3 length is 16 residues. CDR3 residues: CASSLAMGFGANVLTF. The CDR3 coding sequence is TGTGCCAGCAGCTTAGCGATGGGTTTTGGGGCCAACGTCCTGACTTTC.

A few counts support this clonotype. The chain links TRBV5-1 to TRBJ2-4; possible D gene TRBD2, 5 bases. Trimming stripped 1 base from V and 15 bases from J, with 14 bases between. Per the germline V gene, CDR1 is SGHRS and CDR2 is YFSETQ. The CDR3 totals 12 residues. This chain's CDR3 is CASSLRSPGMYF. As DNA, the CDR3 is TGCGCCAGCAGCTTGAGATCGCCCGGGATGTACTTC.

This chain's CDR3 is CASSLVGGYEQYV. The DNA for the CDR3 is TGCGCCAGCAGCTTGGTAGGGGGCTACGAGCAGTACGTC. The gene calls are TRBV5-1 and TRBJ2-7, with D possibly matching TRBD1 (6 bases). Deletions cut 0 bases from V and 3 bases from J, with 7 bases between. Germline CDR1 and CDR2: SGHRS and YFSETQ. CDR3 length: 13 amino acids.

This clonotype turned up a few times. DNA of the CDR3: TGTGCCAGCAGTGACGGGAGTGGCACAGATACGCAGTATTTT. Its protein is CASSDGSGTDTQYF. This chain connects TRBV2 to TRBJ2-3; tentatively, D is TRBD2 (6 bases). Trimming left V 3 bases short and J 1 base short, with 8 bases between. CDR1 SNHLY and CDR2 FYNNEI come from the germline V gene. The CDR3 has 14 residues. Supplemented by reference TRBV2 and TRBJ2-3, the full variable domain reads EPEVTQTPSHQVTQMGQEVILRCVPISNHLYFYWYRQILGQKVEFLVSFYNNEISEKSEIFDDQFSVERPDGSNFTLKIRSTKLEDSAMYFCASSDGSGTDTQYFGPGTRLTVL.

The CDR3 region has the DNA TGTGCCAGCAGTCTCCTAGCGGGAGACCGCAATGAGCAGTTCTTC. Translation: CASSLLAGDRNEQFF. The rearrangement joins TRBV6-5 to TRBJ2-1; 10 bases agree with TRBD2. The CDR3 covers 15 residues. Losses at the gene ends were 5 bases for V and 6 bases for J; bases not matched to a gene: 7. The V gene's germline CDR1 is MNHEY and CDR2 SVGAGI.

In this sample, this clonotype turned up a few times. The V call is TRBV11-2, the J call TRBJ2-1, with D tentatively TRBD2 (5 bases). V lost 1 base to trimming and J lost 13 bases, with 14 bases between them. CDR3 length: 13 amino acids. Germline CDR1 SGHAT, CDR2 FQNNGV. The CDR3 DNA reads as TGTGCCAGCAGCTTAGTCAGGCAGGAGGTACAGTTCTTC. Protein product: CASSLVRQEVQFF.

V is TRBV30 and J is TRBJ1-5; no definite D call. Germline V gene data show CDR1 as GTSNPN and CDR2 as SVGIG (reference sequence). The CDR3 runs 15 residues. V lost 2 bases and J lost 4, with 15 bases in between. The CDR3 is CAWSSGPFGNQPQHF. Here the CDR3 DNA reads TGTGCCTGGAGTAGCGGTCCCTTCGGGAATCAGCCCCAGCATTTT.

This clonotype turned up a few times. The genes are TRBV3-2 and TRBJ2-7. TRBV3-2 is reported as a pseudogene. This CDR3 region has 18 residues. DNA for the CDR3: TGTGCCAGCAGCCAAGATCACGGTAGCAAATTTATTACCTACGAGCAGTACGTC. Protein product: CASSQDHGSKFITYEQYV.

The CDR3 DNA reads TGTGCCAGCTCAGTGACAGGGCGGGAGGCTTTCTTT. This gives the protein CASSVTGREAFF. The genes are TRBV18 and TRBJ1-1; 7 bases match TRBD1. The CDR3 is 12 amino acids. The germline V gene has CDR1 KGHSH and CDR2 LQKENI. V dropped 5 bases and J dropped 11; count of bases not matched to a gene: 8.

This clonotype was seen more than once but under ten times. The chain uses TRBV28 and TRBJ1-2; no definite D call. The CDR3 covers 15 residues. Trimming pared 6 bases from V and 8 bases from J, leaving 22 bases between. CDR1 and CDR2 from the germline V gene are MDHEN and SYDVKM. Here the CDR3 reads CASSLGAGLYAGYTF. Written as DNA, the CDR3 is TGTGCCAGCAGCCTTGGTGCAGGACTCTATGCAGGCTACACCTTC.

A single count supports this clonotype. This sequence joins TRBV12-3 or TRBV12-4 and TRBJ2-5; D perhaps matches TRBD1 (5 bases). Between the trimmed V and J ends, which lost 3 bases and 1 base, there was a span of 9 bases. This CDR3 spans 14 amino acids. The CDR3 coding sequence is TGTGCCAGCAGTTTGGTGGGGCCCCAAGAGACCCAGTACTTC. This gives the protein CASSLVGPQETQYF.